Sequencing of this T cell receptor beta chain was carried out in a study of STAT5B mutations in CD4+ large granular lymphocyte leukemia. Study outcomes and limitations: Compared with healthy controls (2/35), patient top clones favored TRBV06 (8/27).

Concerning this clone itself: Antigen specificity is unknown.

CDR3 size: 15 residues. The germline V gene has CDR1 SGHRS and CDR2 YFSETQ. Trimming left V 0 bases short and J 0 bases short, with 6 bases between. Here immunoSEQ multiplex PCR was the method, and the copy in TCRdb shows in-frame clones only, minus some. The sample holds approximately 40,000 clones, about four fifths seen once. Sequenced sample: CD4+ T cells from blood buffy coats. This clonotype was obtained from a human donor in good health. The chain combines TRBV5-1 with TRBJ2-2; D unclear. CDR3 residues: CASSLVGPNTGELFF. The CDR3 DNA is TGCGCCAGCAGCTTGGTGGGTCCGAACACCGGGGAGCTGTTTTTT. The full variable domain, its missing parts supplied by reference TRBV5-1 and TRBJ2-2, is KAGVTQTPRYLIKTRGQQVTLSCSPISGHRSVSWYQQTPGQGLQFLFEYFSETQRNKGNFPGRFSGRQFSNSRSEMNVSTLELGDSALYLCASSLVGPNTGELFFGEGSRLTVL.